This TCR beta chain was obtained from a study of identical twins. As to this clonotype: The antigen is undetermined.

Each CDR3 protein is one row after TCRdb ran MiXCR on the 5' RACE reads. In the table there are hundreds of thousands of distinct CDR3 sequences, around 12% of which are singletons. This CDR3 is built from 17 residues. J was trimmed by 10 bases and V by 2 bases; bases with no gene match: 16. Germline CDR1 DFQATT, CDR2 SNEGSKA (reference sequence). Study outcomes and limitations: In beta out-of-frame sequences, the excess sharing between twins was weaker. It was possible that invariant MAIT and iNKT cells partly confounded the zero-insertion analyses. Beta clonotypes that were abundant in cord blood contained fewer insertions, a pattern absent from memory repertoires.

Another study also made use of these data, one on yellow fever vaccine responses in identical twins.

Sequencing used PBMCs. This clonotype was sampled from a woman aged 18 to 35 in good health. The chain has TRBV20-1 and TRBJ1-6; 8 bases align to TRBD1. In nucleotides, the CDR3 is TGCAGTGCTAGACCTCGGACAGGGCCCCTAAGGGGGTCACCCCTCCACTTT. Its protein product is CSARPRTGPLRGSPLHF.